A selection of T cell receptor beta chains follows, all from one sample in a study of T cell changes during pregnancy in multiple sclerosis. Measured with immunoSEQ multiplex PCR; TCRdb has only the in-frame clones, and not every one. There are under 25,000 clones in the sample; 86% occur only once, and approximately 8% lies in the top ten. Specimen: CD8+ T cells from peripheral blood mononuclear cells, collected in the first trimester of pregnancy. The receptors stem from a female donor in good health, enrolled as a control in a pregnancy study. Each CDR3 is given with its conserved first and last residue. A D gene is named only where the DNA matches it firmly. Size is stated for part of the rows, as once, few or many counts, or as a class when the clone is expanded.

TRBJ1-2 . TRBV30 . CAWRRGFPYTF TGTGCCTGGAGAAGGGGCTTTCCGTACACCTTC
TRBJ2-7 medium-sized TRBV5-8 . CASSPYYEQYF TGTGCCAGCAGCCCCTACTACGAGCAGTACTTC
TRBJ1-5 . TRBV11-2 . CASSPGFGGNQPQHF TGTGCCAGCAGCCCCGGGTTCGGAGGCAATCAGCCCCAGCATTTT
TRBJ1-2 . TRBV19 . CASSPSYGYTF TGTGCCAGTAGTCCATCCTATGGCTACACCTTC
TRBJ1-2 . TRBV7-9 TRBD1 CASSSDRGHGYTF TGTGCCAGCAGCTCGGACAGGGGGCATGGCTACACCTTC
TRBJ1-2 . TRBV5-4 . CASSFPQTAAPGYTF TGTGCCAGCAGTTTCCCTCAGACAGCCGCCCCGGGCTACACCTTC
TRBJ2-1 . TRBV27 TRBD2 CASSKGGGPSSYNEQFF TGTGCCAGCAGTAAAGGCGGGGGACCCAGCTCCTACAATGAGCAGTTCTTC
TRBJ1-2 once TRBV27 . CASTPGGGYGYTF TGTGCCAGCACCCCGGGGGGCGGCTATGGCTACACCTTC
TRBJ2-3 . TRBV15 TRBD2 CATSRTLAGSTDTQYF TGTGCCACCAGCAGAACCCTAGCGGGAAGCACAGATACGCAGTATTTT
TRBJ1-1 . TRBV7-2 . CASSPSGGDTEAFF TGTGCCAGCAGCCCCTCGGGAGGCGACACTGAAGCTTTCTTT
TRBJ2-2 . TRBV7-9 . CASSPHRGTDGELFF TGTGCCAGCAGCCCACATCGGGGGACGGACGGGGAGCTGTTTTTT
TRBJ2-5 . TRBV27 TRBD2 CASSRGVGETQYF TGTGCCAGCAGCCGGGGGGTCGGAGAGACCCAGTACTTC
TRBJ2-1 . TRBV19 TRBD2 CASSGAGGYNEQFF TGTGCCAGTAGTGGGGCGGGGGGCTACAATGAGCAGTTCTTC
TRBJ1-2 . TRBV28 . CASSTIQNNYGYTF TGTGCCAGCAGTACCATACAAAATAACTATGGCTACACCTTC
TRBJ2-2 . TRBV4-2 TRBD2 CASRRTSGGLGELFF TGTGCCAGCAGGAGGACTAGCGGGGGCCTCGGGGAGCTGTTTTTT
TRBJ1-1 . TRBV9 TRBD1 CASSGGQGYTEAFF TGTGCCAGCAGCGGCGGACAGGGCTACACTGAAGCTTTCTTT
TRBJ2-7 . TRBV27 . CASSLIPAYEQYF TGTGCCAGCAGTTTAATTCCGGCCTACGAGCAGTACTTC
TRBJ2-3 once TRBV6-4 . CASSPTGTDTQYF TGTGCCAGCAGCCCGACTGGCACAGATACGCAGTATTTT
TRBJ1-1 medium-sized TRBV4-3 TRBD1 CASSQRIGTGNVNTEAFF TGCGCCAGCAGCCAACGAATCGGGACAGGGAACGTGAACACTGAAGCTTTCTTT
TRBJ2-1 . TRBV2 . CASQRTDNEQFF TGTGCCAGCCAGAGGACAGACAATGAGCAGTTCTTC
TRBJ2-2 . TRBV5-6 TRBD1 CASNNPSRGRSNTGELFF TGTGCCAGCAACAACCCGTCCAGGGGGCGTTCGAACACCGGGGAGCTGTTTTTT
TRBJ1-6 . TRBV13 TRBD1 CASSLAGGNSYNSPLHF TGTGCCAGCAGCTTAGCAGGGGGCAACTCCTATAATTCACCCCTCCACTTT
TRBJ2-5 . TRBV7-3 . CASSDPGLGTSETQYF TGTGCCAGCAGCGACCCGGGACTGGGGACGTCAGAGACCCAGTACTTC
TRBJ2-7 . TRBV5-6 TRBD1 CASSTVGTASYEQYF TGTGCCAGCAGCACAGTCGGGACAGCTTCCTACGAGCAGTACTTC
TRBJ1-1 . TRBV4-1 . CASSLRMNTEAFF TGCGCCAGCAGCCTCAGGATGAACACTGAAGCTTTCTTT
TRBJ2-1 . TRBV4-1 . CASSQDGRGGHNEQFF TGCGCCAGCAGCCAAGACGGGCGGGGCGGTCACAATGAGCAGTTCTTC
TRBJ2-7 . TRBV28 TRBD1 CASMTPDRAIYEQYF TGTGCCAGCATGACCCCCGACAGGGCCATCTACGAGCAGTACTTC
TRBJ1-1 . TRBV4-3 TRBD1 CASSQALGQGAFNTEAFF TGCGCCAGCAGCCAGGCGTTGGGACAGGGGGCTTTTAACACTGAAGCTTTCTTT
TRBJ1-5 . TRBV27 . CASRRQGFSNQPQHF TGTGCCAGCAGGCGGCAGGGGTTTAGCAATCAGCCCCAGCATTTT
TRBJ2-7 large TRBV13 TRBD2 CASRHTSGTNSYEQYF TGTGCCAGCAGACACACTTCCGGGACTAACTCCTACGAGCAGTACTTC
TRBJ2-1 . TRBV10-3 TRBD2 CATKGGSSYNEQFF TGTGCCACTAAAGGCGGGAGCTCCTACAATGAGCAGTTCTTC
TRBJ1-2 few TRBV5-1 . CASSYDTYGYTF TGCGCCAGCAGCTATGACACCTATGGCTACACCTTC
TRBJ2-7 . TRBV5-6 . CASSSTKDYVIPEQYF TGTGCCAGCAGCTCGACTAAGGACTATGTGATTCCCGAGCAGTACTTC
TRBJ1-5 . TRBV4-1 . CASSQETTVGPQHF TGCGCCAGCAGCCAAGAGACTACCGTGGGGCCCCAGCATTTT
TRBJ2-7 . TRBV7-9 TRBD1 CASSLLGGRQGDVYEQYF TGTGCCAGCAGCCTCCTAGGGGGCCGACAGGGGGACGTTTACGAGCAGTACTTC
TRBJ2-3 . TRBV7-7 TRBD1 CASSFRDRVSDTQYF TGTGCTAGCAGCTTCCGGGACAGGGTCTCAGATACGCAGTATTTT
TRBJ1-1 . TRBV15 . CATSRWPIDTEAFF TGTGCCACCAGCAGGTGGCCGATTGACACTGAAGCTTTCTTT
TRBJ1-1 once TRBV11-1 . CASSQRATPGAEAFF TGTGCCAGCAGCCAGCGGGCAACTCCTGGCGCTGAAGCTTTCTTT
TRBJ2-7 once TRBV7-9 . CASCCYAWGLNTYEQYF TGTGCCAGCTGCTGTTATGCTTGGGGGCTTAACACCTACGAGCAGTACTTC
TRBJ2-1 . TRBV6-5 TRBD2 CASSYFAGGGNEQFF TGTGCCAGCAGTTACTTCGCCGGGGGGGGCAATGAGCAGTTCTTC
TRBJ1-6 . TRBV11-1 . CASSLRASSYNSPLHF TGTGCCAGCAGCTTACGCGCTAGCTCCTATAATTCACCCCTCCACTTT
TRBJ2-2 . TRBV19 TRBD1 CASSDGTGHTGELFF TGTGCCAGTAGTGACGGGACAGGTCACACCGGGGAGCTGTTTTTT
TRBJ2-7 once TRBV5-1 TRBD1 CASSWRQGAAYEQYF TGCGCCAGCAGCTGGAGACAGGGGGCCGCCTACGAGCAGTACTTC
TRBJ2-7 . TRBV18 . CASSRADSYEQYF TGTGCCAGCTCACGGGCGGACAGCTACGAGCAGTACTTC
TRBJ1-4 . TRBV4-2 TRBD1 CASSSPTQGRGNEKLFF TGTGCCAGCAGCAGCCCCACACAGGGGCGGGGTAATGAAAAACTGTTTTTT